This T cell receptor beta chain comes out of a study of blood T cell repertoires in COVID-19. Measured with immunoSEQ multiplex PCR; TCRdb has only the in-frame clones, and not every one. The sample contains 270,000 or so clones, about nine tenths of which appear only once. The TCR originated in a woman aged 25 to 39 with active or convalescent COVID-19. Sequenced sample: peripheral blood.

In DNA, the CDR3 is TGTGCCAGCAGTAGGGGACAGGGGGAAGGTTCACCCCTCCACTTT. As protein: CASSRGQGEGSPLHF. The chain links TRBV6-5 to TRBJ1-6; 11 nucleotides align to TRBD1. Trimming at V came to 5 bases and at J to 9 bases, leaving 6 bases not matched to a gene. The length of the CDR3 is 15 residues. From germline, CDR1 is MNHEY and CDR2 SVGAGI.